This is a list of T cell receptor beta chains from one sample in a study of control samples from healthy donors and cancer patients. TCRdb's copy holds only in-frame clones and misses some; the assay was immunoSEQ multiplex PCR. The table shows some 170,000 clones, with around 94% occurring only once. The sequencing input was PBMCs. All receptors come from a man aged 55 to 69 with colorectal cancer. Each CDR3 is given with its conserved first and last residue. The order of the fields is clone size, D gene, V gene, J gene, CDR3 protein, CDR3 DNA. The D gene is left open where the match is weak. Clone sizes are given selectively: once, few, many, or a class where the clone is expanded.

NA	NA	TRBV4-2	TRBJ2-7	CASSLLGLGSGPYEQYF	TGTGCCAGCAGCCTCCTAGGCCTCGGAAGCGGCCCGTACGAGCAGTACTTC
NA	NA	TRBV9	TRBJ1-6	CASSEGGRSSSPLHF	TGTGCCAGCAGCGAGGGGGGCAGGTCGAGTTCACCCCTCCACTTT
once	NA	TRBV6-1	TRBJ2-7	CASSEAGEVWEQYF	TGTGCCAGCAGTGAAGCCGGAGAGGTCTGGGAGCAGTACTTC
NA	TRBD1	TRBV13	TRBJ2-1	CASSPTGGNEQFF	TGTGCCAGCAGTCCTACAGGGGGAAATGAGCAGTTCTTC
NA	TRBD1	TRBV7-9	TRBJ1-1	CASSLGLGQGDLEAFF	TGTGCCAGCAGCTTAGGGCTTGGACAGGGGGATCTAGAAGCTTTCTTT
NA	NA	TRBV27	TRBJ1-5	CASSLRGYSNQPQHF	TGTGCCAGCAGTTTAAGGGGGTATAGCAATCAGCCCCAGCATTTT
NA	NA	TRBV11-2	TRBJ1-3	CASSRRITVNSGNTIYF	TGTGCCAGCAGCCGGCGTATTACGGTAAACTCTGGAAACACCATATATTTT
NA	NA	TRBV25-1	TRBJ2-5	CASSDSGPYQETQYF	TGTGCCAGCAGTGACTCGGGACCGTACCAAGAGACCCAGTACTTC
NA	NA	TRBV5-4	TRBJ1-3	CASSLGQTFSGNTIYF	TGTGCCAGCAGCTTGGGCCAGACCTTCTCTGGAAACACCATATATTTT
once	NA	TRBV3-1/TRBV3-2	TRBJ1-1	CASSQDQAGWSEAFF	TGTGCCAGCAGCCAAGATCAGGCAGGATGGAGTGAAGCTTTCTTT
NA	TRBD1	TRBV18	TRBJ1-2	CASSGRDRAWANYGYTF	TGTGCCAGCTCAGGCCGGGACAGGGCTTGGGCTAACTATGGCTACACCTTC
NA	NA	TRBV6-5	TRBJ2-1	CASSSGSLNEQFF	TGTGCCAGCAGTTCAGGATCCCTCAATGAGCAGTTCTTC
NA	NA	TRBV5-1	TRBJ1-1	CASSADGTEAFF	TGCGCCAGCAGCGCCGACGGGACTGAAGCTTTCTTT
NA	NA	TRBV19	TRBJ1-5	CASSRANQPQHF	TGTGCCAGTAGTCGAGCTAATCAGCCCCAGCATTTT
NA	TRBD1	TRBV6-5	TRBJ1-3	CASAWDRTSGNTIYF	TGTGCCAGCGCGTGGGACAGAACTTCTGGAAACACCATATATTTT
NA	TRBD2	TRBV27	TRBJ2-7	CASSLLAGTREQYF	TGTGCCAGCAGTTTATTGGCAGGGACTAGAGAGCAGTACTTC
NA	TRBD1	TRBV29-1	TRBJ2-7	CSGGQGVGYEQYF	TGCAGCGGTGGACAGGGGGTAGGGTACGAGCAGTACTTC
NA	TRBD2	TRBV28	TRBJ2-7	CASSLREGNYEQYF	TGTGCCAGCAGTTTACGGGAGGGAAACTACGAGCAGTACTTC
NA	NA	TRBV12-3/TRBV12-4	TRBJ1-1	CASSETGRTEAFF	TGTGCCAGCAGTGAGACGGGAAGGACTGAAGCTTTCTTT
once	NA	TRBV19	TRBJ1-2	CASSNQGSYYGYTF	TGTGCCAGTAGCAATCAGGGTTCCTACTATGGCTACACCTTC